This T cell receptor beta chain was profiled in a study of T cell changes during pregnancy in multiple sclerosis (dated by TCRdb to between 2018 and 2020). About the full investigation: The study looked at changes in the T cell repertoire across pregnancy in women with multiple sclerosis.

Including the terminal cysteine and phenylalanine, the CDR3 comprises 13 residues. Only the CDR3 region is kept as DNA, spanning 39 bases read in frame from base 1. CDR1 SGHTS and CDR2 YDEGEE are derived from the germline V gene. V sheds 2 bases and J sheds 4 bases, leaving 8 bases between their ends. Details on this clone: Which antigen it targets is not known. No much larger clone exists at a distance of one base, and base qualities are not known.

Preparation of the library involved the immunoSEQ multiplex PCR assay. TCRdb took this table from immuneACCESS and kept in-frame rearrangements with V and J called. Such tables lack part of the clones; where checked against another copy, unresolved V genes explain under half of the gap, and the rest is unexplained. This sample lists fewer than 45,000 clones; roughly 87% were detected once. The top ten clonotypes cover more than 8.5% of the sample. The chain employs TRBV5-8 and TRBJ2-3; the D gene cannot be named for sure. The sample in question was CD8+ T cells from peripheral blood mononuclear cells, obtained in the first trimester of pregnancy. This receptor was identified in a female donor with multiple sclerosis, enrolled in a pregnancy study. The encoded CDR3 is CASSFGESDTQYF. The DNA is TGTGCCAGCAGCTTCGGAGAGTCAGATACGCAGTATTTT.